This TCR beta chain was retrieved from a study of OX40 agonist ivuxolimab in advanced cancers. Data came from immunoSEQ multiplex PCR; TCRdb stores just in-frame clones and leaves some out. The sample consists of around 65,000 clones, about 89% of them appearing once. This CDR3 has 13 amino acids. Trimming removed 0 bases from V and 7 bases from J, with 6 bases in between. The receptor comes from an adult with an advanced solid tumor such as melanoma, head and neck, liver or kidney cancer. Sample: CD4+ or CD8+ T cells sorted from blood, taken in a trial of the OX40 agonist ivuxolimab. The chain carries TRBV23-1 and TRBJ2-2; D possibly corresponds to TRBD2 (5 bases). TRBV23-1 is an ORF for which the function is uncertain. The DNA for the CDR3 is TGCGCCAGCAGTCAATCGGACTTCGGGGAGCTGTTTTTT. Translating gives CASSQSDFGELFF.